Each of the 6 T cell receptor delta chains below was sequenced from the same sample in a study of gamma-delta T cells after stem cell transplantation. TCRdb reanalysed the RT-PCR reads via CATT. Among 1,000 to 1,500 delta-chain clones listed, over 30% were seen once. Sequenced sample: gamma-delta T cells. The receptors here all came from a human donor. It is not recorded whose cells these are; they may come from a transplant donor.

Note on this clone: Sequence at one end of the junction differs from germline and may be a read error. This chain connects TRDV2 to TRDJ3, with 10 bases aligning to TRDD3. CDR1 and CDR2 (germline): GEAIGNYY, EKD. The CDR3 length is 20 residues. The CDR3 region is CACDTGGGGYHPWGTRQMFF. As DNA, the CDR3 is TGTGCCTGTGACACCGGCGGTGGGGGATACCATCCCTGGGGCACCCGACAGATGTTTTTC.

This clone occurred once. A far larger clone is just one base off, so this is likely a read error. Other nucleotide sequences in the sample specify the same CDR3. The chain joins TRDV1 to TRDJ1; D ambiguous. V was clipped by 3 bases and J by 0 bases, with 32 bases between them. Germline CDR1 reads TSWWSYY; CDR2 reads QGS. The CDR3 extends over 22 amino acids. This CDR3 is CALGDLRLVWFDTPDYTDKLIF. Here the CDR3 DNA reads TGTGCTCTTGGGGACTTACGGCTGGTTTGGTTTGACACGCCCGACTACACCGATAAACTCATCTTT.

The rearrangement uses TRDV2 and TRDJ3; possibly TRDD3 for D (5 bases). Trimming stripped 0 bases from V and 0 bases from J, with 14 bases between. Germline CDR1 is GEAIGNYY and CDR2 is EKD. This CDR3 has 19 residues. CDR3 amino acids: CACDTGGFSSSWDTRQMFF. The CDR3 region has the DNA TGTGCCTGTGACACCGGGGGTTTTTCTAGCTCCTGGGACACCCGACAGATGTTTTTC.

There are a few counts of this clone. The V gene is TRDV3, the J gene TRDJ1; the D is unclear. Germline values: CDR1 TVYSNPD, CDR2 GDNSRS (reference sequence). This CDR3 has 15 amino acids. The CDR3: CAIPYLARVTDKLIF. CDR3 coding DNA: TGTGCGATCCCTTACCTCGCACGGGTCACCGATAAACTCATCTTT.

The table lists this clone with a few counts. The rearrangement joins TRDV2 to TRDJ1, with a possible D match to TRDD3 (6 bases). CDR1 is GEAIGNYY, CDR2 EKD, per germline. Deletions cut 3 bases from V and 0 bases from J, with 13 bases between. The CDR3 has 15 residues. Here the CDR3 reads CACDPVGGYTDKLIF. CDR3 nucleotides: TGTGCCTGTGACCCCGTGGGGGGGTACACCGATAAACTCATCTTT.

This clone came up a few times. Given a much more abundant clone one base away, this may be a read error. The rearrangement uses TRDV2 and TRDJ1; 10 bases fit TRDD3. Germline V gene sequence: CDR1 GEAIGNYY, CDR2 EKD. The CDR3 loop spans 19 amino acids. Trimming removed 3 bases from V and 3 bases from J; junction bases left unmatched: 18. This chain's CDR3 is CACDSLEGTGGSYADKLIF. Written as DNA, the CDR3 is TGTGCCTGTGACTCCTTAGAAGGTACTGGGGGATCTTACGCCGATAAACTCATCTTT.